In its sample, the clone carrying this T cell receptor (beta chain) was seen a few times. This sample was taken from a study of blood T cell repertoires in COVID-19. Overall study context: The United States, Italy and Spain were the sources of the acute and convalescent COVID-19 samples. PBMCs, B-cell-depleted T cells, or T cells were the source of the cDNA or gDNA that made up the material.

In the authors' methods: Reference gene primer amplification gave estimated nucleated cell counts. Sequencing used immunoSEQ multiplex PCR; TCRdb keeps in-frame clones, though not all of them. Clone size and the V and J calls come from that table; the DNA yielded D and trimming. The sample holds approximately 260,000 clones, around 85% seen once. The V and J ends lost 4 bases and 2 bases, in that order; junction bases with no gene match: 7. Germline V gene sequence: CDR1 SGHKS, CDR2 YYEKEE (reference sequence). This CDR3 spans 15 amino acids. The TCR originated in an elderly woman with acute or convalescent COVID-19. The V call is TRBV5-5, the J call TRBJ2-3; TRBD2 agrees at 7 bases. Sequencing was performed on peripheral blood. The CDR3 DNA reads as TGTGCCAGCAGCCGGGGGGTCCAGCCCACAGATACGCAGTATTTT. Protein: CASSRGVQPTDTQYF.